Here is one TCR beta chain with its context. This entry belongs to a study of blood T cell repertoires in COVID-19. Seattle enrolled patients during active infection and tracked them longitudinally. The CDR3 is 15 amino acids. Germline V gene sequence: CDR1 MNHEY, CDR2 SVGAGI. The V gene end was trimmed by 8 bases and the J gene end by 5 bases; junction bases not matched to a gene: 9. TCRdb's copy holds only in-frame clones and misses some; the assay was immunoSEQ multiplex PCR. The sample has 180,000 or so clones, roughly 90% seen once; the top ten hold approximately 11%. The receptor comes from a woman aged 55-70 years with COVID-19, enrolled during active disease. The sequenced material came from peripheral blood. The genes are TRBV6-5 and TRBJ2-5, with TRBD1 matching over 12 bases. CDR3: CASSRDRGRLETQYF. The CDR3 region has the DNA TGTGCCAGCTCTAGGGACAGGGGGCGCTTGGAGACCCAGTACTTC.